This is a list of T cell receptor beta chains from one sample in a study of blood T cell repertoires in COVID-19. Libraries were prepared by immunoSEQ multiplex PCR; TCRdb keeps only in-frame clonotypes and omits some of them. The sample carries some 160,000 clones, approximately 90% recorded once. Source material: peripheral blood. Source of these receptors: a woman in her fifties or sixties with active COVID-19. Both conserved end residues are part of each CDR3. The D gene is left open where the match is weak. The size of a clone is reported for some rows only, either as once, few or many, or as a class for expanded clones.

TGTGCCAGCAGTTACTCGAAACAGATCAATCAGCCCCAGCATTTT	CASSYSKQINQPQHF	few	NA	TRBJ1-5	TRBV6-2/TRBV6-3
TGTGCCAGTAGTGGGGGTTTGCTAGCGGGAGTGGATGGGGAGCTGTTTTTT	CASSGGLLAGVDGELFF	NA	TRBD2	TRBJ2-2	TRBV19
TGTGCCAGCAGCCAGACAGGGCCGATTGAAGCTTTCTTT	CASSQTGPIEAFF	NA	TRBD1	TRBJ1-1	TRBV12-3/TRBV12-4
TGTGCCAGCAGCTTAGTGGGCAGGGGGCGGGCAGATACGCAGTATTTT	CASSLVGRGRADTQYF	NA	TRBD1	TRBJ2-3	TRBV7-8
TGTGCCTGGCTGACGGGAGCCTACAATGAGCAGTTCTTC	CAWLTGAYNEQFF	NA	NA	TRBJ2-1	TRBV30
TGTGCCAGTCGGGAGTATACCAATGAGCAGTTCTTC	CASREYTNEQFF	NA	NA	TRBJ2-1	TRBV27
TGTGCCAGCAGTTTGAGAGCGGACAGCTGGGGCTACACCTTC	CASSLRADSWGYTF	few	NA	TRBJ1-2	TRBV28
TGTGCCAGCAGCCTATGGGGGGATTCCTACAATGAGCAGTTCTTC	CASSLWGDSYNEQFF	NA	NA	TRBJ2-1	TRBV3-1/TRBV3-2
TGTGCCAGCAGAACAGGTGTGCCTGGTGATACGCAGTATTTT	CASRTGVPGDTQYF	NA	NA	TRBJ2-3	TRBV28
TGTGCCACCCTCCGAGGGGGGGGCAATCAGCCCCAGCATTTT	CATLRGGGNQPQHF	NA	NA	TRBJ1-5	TRBV6-6
TGTGCCAGCAGTGAAGCCAGAGAGACCCAGTACTTC	CASSEARETQYF	NA	NA	TRBJ2-5	TRBV2
TGTGCCAGCGCGAGGGAGGACACTGAAGCTTTCTTT	CASAREDTEAFF	NA	NA	TRBJ1-1	TRBV7-9
TGTGCCAGCAGCCCTAGCAGCCTAGGCACAGATACGCAGTATTTT	CASSPSSLGTDTQYF	NA	NA	TRBJ2-3	TRBV7-2
TGTGCCAGTGGGATAGCGGGACTCAATGAGCAGTTCTTC	CASGIAGLNEQFF	NA	TRBD2	TRBJ2-1	TRBV19
TGTGCCAGCAGCTCGTCGTCTAGACTAACCACCTACGAGCAGTACTTC	CASSSSSRLTTYEQYF	NA	NA	TRBJ2-7	TRBV7-8
TGTGCCAGCAGCTTGGGGACAAGGAACACCGGGGAGCTGTTTTTT	CASSLGTRNTGELFF	NA	NA	TRBJ2-2	TRBV5-6
TGTGCCAGCAGCGTAGGCTCTAGCGGCCAAGAGACCCAGTACTTC	CASSVGSSGQETQYF	NA	TRBD2	TRBJ2-5	TRBV9
TGTGCCAGCTCAGAGTTACAGGGGGCCAAAAACATTCAGTACTTC	CASSELQGAKNIQYF	NA	TRBD1	TRBJ2-4	TRBV18
TGTGCCAGCAGTTTGTCAGGGCCGGGAGATTATGGTGAGCAGTTCTTC	CASSLSGPGDYGEQFF	NA	NA	TRBJ2-1	TRBV27
TGCGCCAGCAGCTTGGACGGGGGGGTGAACACTGAAGCTTTCTTT	CASSLDGGVNTEAFF	NA	NA	TRBJ1-1	TRBV5-1
TGTGCCAGCAGACCCCGGCAGGGTGGAGTGTATTTT	CASRPRQGGVYF	NA	NA	TRBJ2-3	TRBV27
TGTGCCAGCAGCTTTTCGCGCAACGTCCTGACTTTC	CASSFSRNVLTF	NA	NA	TRBJ2-6	TRBV5-6
TGCGCCAGCAGGCCTAGCGGGAGGACATTCTACGAGCAGTACTTC	CASRPSGRTFYEQYF	NA	TRBD2	TRBJ2-7	TRBV4-3
TGTGCCAGCAGTTTGGGGCGGTGGGGCCCAAACATTCAGTACTTC	CASSLGRWGPNIQYF	NA	NA	TRBJ2-4	TRBV28
TGTGCCAGCAGTTACTCTACCTACGAGCAGTACTTC	CASSYSTYEQYF	NA	NA	TRBJ2-7	TRBV6-2/TRBV6-3
TGTGCCAGCAGCTTAACCCGGGGTCAAGAGACCCAGTACTTC	CASSLTRGQETQYF	NA	NA	TRBJ2-5	TRBV11-2
TGTGCCACCAGCCCCGGGACAGGGAACGCAGATACGCAGTATTTT	CATSPGTGNADTQYF	NA	TRBD1	TRBJ2-3	TRBV24-1
TGTGCCACCAGTGATTTGCGGGGGCGGGAGGGCCCCAATGAGCAGTTCTTC	CATSDLRGREGPNEQFF	NA	TRBD2	TRBJ2-1	TRBV24-1
TGTGCCAGCAGCCAAGTTGAACTAGCGGGAGTTAAAGCCAAAAACATTCAGTACTTC	CASSQVELAGVKAKNIQYF	once	TRBD2	TRBJ2-4	TRBV3-1/TRBV3-2
TGTGCCAGCAGTTCTGACACAACCTACGAGCAGTACTTC	CASSSDTTYEQYF	NA	NA	TRBJ2-7	TRBV7-3
TGTGCCAGCAGTTTTTACAGGGGCACTGAAGCTTTCTTT	CASSFYRGTEAFF	NA	TRBD1	TRBJ1-1	TRBV6-5
TGTGCCAGCAGCCCGTATGTGGGAGGAGGATATACGCAGTATTTT	CASSPYVGGGYTQYF	NA	NA	TRBJ2-3	TRBV9
TGCAGCGTTGGGACGGGACAGGGAACGAGTCGAGCTTTCTTT	CSVGTGQGTSRAFF	NA	TRBD1	TRBJ1-1	TRBV29-1
TGTGCCAGCTCATCGGTCCCGATAGCAACTAATGAAAAACTGTTTTTT	CASSSVPIATNEKLFF	NA	NA	TRBJ1-4	TRBV18
TGTACCAGCAGCTTAGCCTGGAACACTGAAGCTTTCTTT	CTSSLAWNTEAFF	NA	NA	TRBJ1-1	TRBV11-2
TGTGCCAGCAGCTTAGCGCCCACTAGCGGGATTTACTTC	CASSLAPTSGIYF	once	TRBD2	TRBJ2-5	TRBV7-9
TGTGCCAGCAGTCCGACTCAGGGGTATGGCTACACCTTC	CASSPTQGYGYTF	few	NA	TRBJ1-2	TRBV6-2/TRBV6-3
TGTGCCAGCAGCCTAGAACGACCTATCGGGGGTGAAAAACTGTTTTTT	CASSLERPIGGEKLFF	NA	NA	TRBJ1-4	TRBV14
TGCGCCAGCAGCTTGGTCGGGGGGAACACTGAAGCTTTCTTT	CASSLVGGNTEAFF	NA	NA	TRBJ1-1	TRBV5-1
TGTGCCAGCAGTTTAAGGTCTAGCGTAACCTACGAGCAGTACTTC	CASSLRSSVTYEQYF	NA	NA	TRBJ2-7	TRBV28
TGTGCCAGTAGGGTGGACGGGACAGGGTATAGCAATCAGCCCCAGCATTTT	CASRVDGTGYSNQPQHF	once	TRBD1	TRBJ1-5	TRBV19
TGTGCCAGCAGCAAAGAACCGCCCTATGCCCGTCAATATAGCAATCAGCCCCAGCATTTT	CASSKEPPYARQYSNQPQHF	NA	NA	TRBJ1-5	TRBV21-1
TGTGCCAGCAGCTTAGTCAGGTTCACAGATACGCAGTATTTT	CASSLVRFTDTQYF	NA	NA	TRBJ2-3	TRBV6-5
TGTGCCAGCAGTTACCCAAGTGGTAGCGGGAAGAATGAGCAGTTCTTC	CASSYPSGSGKNEQFF	NA	TRBD2	TRBJ2-1	TRBV6-6
TGTGCCAGCAGCTTAGGGGTTAGCGGGACGGACGAGCAGTACTTC	CASSLGVSGTDEQYF	NA	TRBD2	TRBJ2-7	TRBV7-9
TGCGCCAGCAGCCAAGATATGGCGGGAGGGCCCATCAGGCAGTATTTT	CASSQDMAGGPIRQYF	NA	TRBD2	TRBJ2-3	TRBV4-3
TGTGCCAGCAGTTTACCCACCTTTAGCGGGAGCGACGAGCAGTACTTC	CASSLPTFSGSDEQYF	NA	TRBD2	TRBJ2-7	TRBV28
TGCGCCAGCACCGAACCCAGGGTTTTTGGCTACACCTTC	CASTEPRVFGYTF	NA	NA	TRBJ1-2	TRBV10-1
TGTGCCAGCAGCGCAGCCGGGGGCACTGAAGCTTTCTTT	CASSAAGGTEAFF	NA	NA	TRBJ1-1	TRBV28
TGTGCCAGCAGCTTAAAATCAGGGGCAGGCGGTAACACCGGGGAGCTGTTTTTT	CASSLKSGAGGNTGELFF	NA	NA	TRBJ2-2	TRBV7-9
TGTGCCAGCAGCTTAGTGGGCGGGTCCGACGTCGGGGAGCTGTTTTTT	CASSLVGGSDVGELFF	NA	NA	TRBJ2-2	TRBV11-3
TGTGCCAGCAGCCTTGGACAGGGCAAGCAGTTCTTC	CASSLGQGKQFF	NA	TRBD1	TRBJ2-1	TRBV28
TGTGCCAGCTCACGACAGGGACGAAAAGGAAACACCATATATTTT	CASSRQGRKGNTIYF	NA	TRBD1	TRBJ1-3	TRBV18
TGTGCCAGCAGCATCCGTCGGGGAAGCACAGATACGCAGTATTTT	CASSIRRGSTDTQYF	once	NA	TRBJ2-3	TRBV7-9
TGTGCCAGCTCACCAGGGCGGGAAGGGACCCAGTACTTC	CASSPGREGTQYF	once	NA	TRBJ2-5	TRBV18
TGCGCCAGCGGGGTCCAGGGTTATGGCTACACCTTC	CASGVQGYGYTF	NA	NA	TRBJ1-2	TRBV5-1
TGTGCCAGCAGCCAAGGCTACGCAGGAGGGCTAGAGACCCAGTACTTC	CASSQGYAGGLETQYF	NA	NA	TRBJ2-5	TRBV3-1/TRBV3-2
TGTGCCAGCAGCTCGCCGGGACTAGCGGGAAGAAATGAGCAGTTCTTC	CASSSPGLAGRNEQFF	NA	TRBD2	TRBJ2-1	TRBV7-3
TGTGCCAGCCGGACAGGGACCCACAATGAGCAGTTCTTC	CASRTGTHNEQFF	NA	TRBD1	TRBJ2-1	TRBV6-5
TGTGCCAGCAGCCCCTCCGGGAGTAGGGGAAACATTCAGTACTTC	CASSPSGSRGNIQYF	few	NA	TRBJ2-4	TRBV11-2